The rows below give T cell receptor beta chains drawn from one sample of a study of T cells in Graves' hyperthyroidism and ophthalmopathy. TCRdb itself ran the multiplex PCR reads through MiXCR, one entry per CDR3 protein. This table has about 760,000 distinct CDR3 sequences, 35% appearing once. Sequenced: blood. These receptors were taken from a woman aged 40 to 50 with Graves' hyperthyroidism. Each CDR3 is given with its conserved first and last residue. Each record gives: V gene, CDR3 length, clone size, D gene, J gene, CDR3 DNA, CDR3 protein. The D gene is left open where the match is weak. For some rows the clone size is stated as once, few or many, or as a class when expanded; others skip it.

>TRBV9|13|many|TRBD1|TRBJ1-2
TGTGCCAGCAGCGTCGGGACAGGGGGACGCTACACCTTC
CASSVGTGGRYTF
>TRBV7-2|15|NA|NA|TRBJ2-7
TGTGCCAGCAGCTTAAGTACGGGGATTGCTAGGGAGCAGTACTTC
CASSLSTGIAREQYF
>TRBV6-5|15|many|NA|TRBJ2-5
TGTGCCAGCAGTCCTCCGGGACTCCGCGAAGAGACCCAGTACTTC
CASSPPGLREETQYF
>TRBV7-6|14|NA|NA|TRBJ2-1
TGTGCCAGCAGCTTAGAAGGGGAGTACAATGAGCAGTTCTTC
CASSLEGEYNEQFF
>TRBV19|16|many|NA|TRBJ2-7
TGTGCCAGTAGTGCGGGTGAAGCCCCACGGAGGTACGAGCAGTACTTC
CASSAGEAPRRYEQYF
>TRBV5-1|14|NA|NA|TRBJ1-4
TGCGCCAGCAGCTCACAGGGAGGAGGAGAAAAACTGTTTTTT
CASSSQGGGEKLFF
>TRBV2|11|many|NA|TRBJ1-2
TGTGCCAGCACCCCAGAATATGGCTACACCTTC
CASTPEYGYTF
>TRBV16|16|NA|NA|TRBJ1-5
TGTGCCAGCAGCCAATCAGCCAGTGGGGGCAATCAGCCCCAGCATTTT
CASSQSASGGNQPQHF
>TRBV3-1|13|NA|NA|TRBJ1-4
TGTGCCAGCAGCCAAGAAGGGTGGGGAAAACTGTTTTTT
CASSQEGWGKLFF
>TRBV6-5|17|few|NA|TRBJ1-4
TGTGCCAGCAGTGCTCCCCGGGGAACAACAACTAATGAAAAACTGTTTTTT
CASSAPRGTTTNEKLFF
>TRBV12-3/TRBV12-4|12|NA|NA|TRBJ1-1
TGTGCCAGCAGCCCCAGCTCGGGTGAAGCTTTCTTT
CASSPSSGEAFF
>TRBV7-9|16|NA|NA|TRBJ2-6
TGTGCCAGCAGATTCCCGGGGCAAAGTGGGGCCAACGTCCTGACTTTC
CASRFPGQSGANVLTF
>TRBV7-6|17|many|NA|TRBJ1-1
TGTGCCAGCAGCCCCTATGGACGGGGGACGAAGTACACTGAAGCTTTCTTT
CASSPYGRGTKYTEAFF
>TRBV9|13|many|NA|TRBJ1-2
TGTGCCAGCAGCGTTTCGAGAGGGGACGGCTACACCTTC
CASSVSRGDGYTF
>TRBV10-3|14|NA|NA|TRBJ2-3
TGTGCCATCAGTGAGTCTCGTCGAGGAGATACGCAGTATTTT
CAISESRRGDTQYF
>TRBV2|12|NA|NA|TRBJ1-2
TGTGCCAGCTCACCGTACGGGCATGGCTACACCTTC
CASSPYGHGYTF
>TRBV7-2|14|NA|NA|TRBJ1-4
TGTGCCAGCAGCTTAGCCCCGACAAAGGAAAAACTGTTTTTT
CASSLAPTKEKLFF
>TRBV12-3/TRBV12-4|15|NA|NA|TRBJ1-4
TGTGCCAGCAGTTTTGGCGGATCGCTTAATGAAAAACTGTTTTTT
CASSFGGSLNEKLFF
>TRBV10-3|15|many|NA|TRBJ2-5
TGTGCCAGCAGTGAAGTCGGCGTCGGGGCGGAGACCCAGTACTTC
CASSEVGVGAETQYF
>TRBV7-2|15|many|TRBD2|TRBJ2-5
TGTGCCAGCAGCTTAGGCGGGGGGGCCCTAAAGACCCAGTACTTC
CASSLGGGALKTQYF
>TRBV7-2|15|NA|TRBD2|TRBJ2-7
TGTGCCAGCAGCCACGAGCGGGGTACCCACTACGAGCAGTACTTC
CASSHERGTHYEQYF
>TRBV19|13|NA|NA|TRBJ1-5
TGTGCCAGTAGTTTACAGAGAGATCAGCCCCAGCATTTT
CASSLQRDQPQHF
>TRBV19|13|NA|TRBD1|TRBJ1-6
TGTGCCAGTAAAGGACAGGAGCATTCACCCCTCCACTTT
CASKGQEHSPLHF
>TRBV12-3/TRBV12-4|14|NA|NA|TRBJ1-2
TGTGCCAGCAGCTCTTCCGCGACAGGCCATGGCTACACCTTC
CASSSSATGHGYTF
>TRBV9|16|many|NA|TRBJ2-7
TGTGCCAGCAGCGTCGGGCCTACCTTAAGCTCCTACGAGCAGTACTTC
CASSVGPTLSSYEQYF
>TRBV19|13|NA|NA|TRBJ2-1
TGTGCCAGTAGTATAGAAATCGGCTCAGAGCAGTTCTTC
CASSIEIGSEQFF
>TRBV7-2|15|few|TRBD1|TRBJ1-2
TGTGCCAGCAGCTACCCCTTTAGGACAGGGAATGGCTACACCTTC
CASSYPFRTGNGYTF
>TRBV9|16|many|NA|TRBJ2-6
TGTGCCAGCAGCATGACTGGGAGCTCTGGGGCCAACGTCCTGACTTTC
CASSMTGSSGANVLTF
>TRBV12-3/TRBV12-4|15|NA|NA|TRBJ2-2
TGTGCCAGCAGTTTAGCGACCGGGCGCACCGGGGAGCTGTTTTTT
CASSLATGRTGELFF
>TRBV28|14|NA|TRBD2|TRBJ2-5
TGTGCCAGCAGTCTCGACCCGGGGGGGGAGACCCAGTACTTC
CASSLDPGGETQYF
>TRBV4-1|15|few|NA|TRBJ1-1
TGCGCCAGCAGCCACCCCAGACAGACCAACACTGAAGCTTTCTTT
CASSHPRQTNTEAFF
>TRBV5-1|13|NA|NA|TRBJ2-7
TGCGCCAGCAGCTTGACAGGGACCTGCGAGCAGTACTTC
CASSLTGTCEQYF
>TRBV20-1|14|NA|TRBD2|TRBJ2-1
TGCAGTGCTAGAGAAGGAAGCGGGAGAAATGAGCAGTTCTTC
CSAREGSGRNEQFF
>TRBV6-2/TRBV6-3|15|few|TRBD2|TRBJ2-7
TGTGCCAGCAGGATCCTACTAGCGGGAGTGTACGAGCAGTACTTC
CASRILLAGVYEQYF
>TRBV20-1|15|few|TRBD2|TRBJ2-7
TGCAGTGCGGGTGGGGCTAGCGGGGGAACCTACGAGCAGTACTTC
CSAGGASGGTYEQYF
>TRBV7-2|14|NA|NA|TRBJ1-1
TGTGCCAGCAGCTCCGGTAGTGAGAACACTGAAGCTTTCTTT
CASSSGSENTEAFF
>TRBV7-2|16|few|TRBD1|TRBJ1-1
TGTGCCAGCACCCAGGGGGGGGGACAACAGAACACTGAAGCTTTCTTT
CASTQGGGQQNTEAFF
>TRBV7-2|16|NA|TRBD2|TRBJ2-5
TGTGCCAGCAGCTTAACGACTAGCGGGGGCCAAGAGACCCAGTACTTC
CASSLTTSGGQETQYF
>TRBV29-1|15|NA|TRBD1|TRBJ2-5
TGCAGCGCCTCCCGGGGCTGGGACAGGCAAGAGACCCAGTACTTC
CSASRGWDRQETQYF
>TRBV10-1|12|NA|NA|TRBJ2-3
TGCGCCAGCAGTCCAGGTTTAGATACGCAGTATTTT
CASSPGLDTQYF
>TRBV24-1|13|NA|TRBD1|TRBJ1-2
TGTGCCACCAGTGAGACAGGGCGTGGTGGCTACACCTTC
CATSETGRGGYTF
>TRBV2|14|NA|NA|TRBJ2-1
TGTGCCAGCAGCAATAGCGGCGCCTACAATGAGCAGTTCTTC
CASSNSGAYNEQFF
>TRBV6-2/TRBV6-3|15|NA|TRBD1|TRBJ1-2
TGTGCCAGCAGTTACTCGATCGGACAGGGAGGAGGCTACACCTTC
CASSYSIGQGGGYTF
>TRBV6-2/TRBV6-3|16|few|NA|TRBJ1-1
TGTGCCAGCAGCCTCGAGTTGGGGGGCCTGAACACTGAAGCTTTCTTT
CASSLELGGLNTEAFF
>TRBV7-2|15|NA|NA|TRBJ2-5
TGTGCCAGCAGCCGGGTAGTTGCGGACCAAGAGACCCAGTACTTC
CASSRVVADQETQYF